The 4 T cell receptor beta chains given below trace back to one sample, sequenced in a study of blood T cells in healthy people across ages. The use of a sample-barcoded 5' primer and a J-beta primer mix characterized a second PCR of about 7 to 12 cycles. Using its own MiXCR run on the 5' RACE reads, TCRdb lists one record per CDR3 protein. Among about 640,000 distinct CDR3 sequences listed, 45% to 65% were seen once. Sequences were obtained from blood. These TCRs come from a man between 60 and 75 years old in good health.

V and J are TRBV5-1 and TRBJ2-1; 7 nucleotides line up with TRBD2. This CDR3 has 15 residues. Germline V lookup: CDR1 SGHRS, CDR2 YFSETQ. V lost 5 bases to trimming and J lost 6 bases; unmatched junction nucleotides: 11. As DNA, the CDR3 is TGCGCCAGCAGTTATGATCCGGGACTAAGCAATGAGCAGTTCTTC. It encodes CASSYDPGLSNEQFF.

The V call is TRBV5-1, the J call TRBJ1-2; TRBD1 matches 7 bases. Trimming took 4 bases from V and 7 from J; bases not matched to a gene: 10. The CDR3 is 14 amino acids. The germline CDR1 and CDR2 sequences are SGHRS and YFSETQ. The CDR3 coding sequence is TGCGCCAGCAGCATTGACAGGGTAGTATTTGGCTACACCTTC. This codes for CASSIDRVVFGYTF.

CDR3 nucleotide sequence: TGTGCCAGCACGCCCTCGGGGACAGGGTTTTCCGAGCAGTACTTC. Translated: CASTPSGTGFSEQYF. The chain is built from TRBV28 and TRBJ2-5; 9 bases match TRBD1. The DNA end favors TRBJ2-7, so the J call may be wrong. This CDR3 comprises 15 residues. Germline values: CDR1 MDHEN, CDR2 SYDVKM.

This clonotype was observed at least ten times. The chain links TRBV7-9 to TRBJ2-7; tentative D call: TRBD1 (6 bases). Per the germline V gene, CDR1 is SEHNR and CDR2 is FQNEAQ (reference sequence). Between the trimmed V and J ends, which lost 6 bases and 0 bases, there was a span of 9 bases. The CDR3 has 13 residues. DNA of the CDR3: TGTGCCAGCAGTCGGGACAACTCCTACGAGCAGTACTTC. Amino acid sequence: CASSRDNSYEQYF.